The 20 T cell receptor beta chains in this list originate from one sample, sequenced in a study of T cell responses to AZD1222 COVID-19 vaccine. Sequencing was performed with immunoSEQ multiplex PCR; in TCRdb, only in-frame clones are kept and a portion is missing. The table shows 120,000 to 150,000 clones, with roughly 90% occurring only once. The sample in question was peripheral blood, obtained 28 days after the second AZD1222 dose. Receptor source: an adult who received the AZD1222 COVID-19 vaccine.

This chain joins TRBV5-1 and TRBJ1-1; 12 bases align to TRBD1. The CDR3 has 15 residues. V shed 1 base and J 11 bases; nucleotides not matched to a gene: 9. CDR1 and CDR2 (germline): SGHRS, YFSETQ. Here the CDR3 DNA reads TGCGCCAGCAGCTTGTCGGGACAGGGGGCGTTTAAGGCTTTCTTT. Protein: CASSLSGQGAFKAFF.

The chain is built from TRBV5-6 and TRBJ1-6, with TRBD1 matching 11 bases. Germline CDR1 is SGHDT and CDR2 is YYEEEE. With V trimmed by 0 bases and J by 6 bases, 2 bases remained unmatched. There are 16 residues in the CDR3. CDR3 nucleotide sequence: TGTGCCAGCAGCTTGGTCGGGACAGGGGGTAATTCACCCCTCCACTTT. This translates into CASSLVGTGGNSPLHF.

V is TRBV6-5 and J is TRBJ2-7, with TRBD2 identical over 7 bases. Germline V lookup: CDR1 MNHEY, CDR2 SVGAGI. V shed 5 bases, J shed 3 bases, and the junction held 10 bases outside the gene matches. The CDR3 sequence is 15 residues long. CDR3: CASSRGGPVFYEQYF. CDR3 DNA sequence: TGTGCCAGCAGTCGGGGAGGGCCCGTATTCTACGAGCAGTACTTC.

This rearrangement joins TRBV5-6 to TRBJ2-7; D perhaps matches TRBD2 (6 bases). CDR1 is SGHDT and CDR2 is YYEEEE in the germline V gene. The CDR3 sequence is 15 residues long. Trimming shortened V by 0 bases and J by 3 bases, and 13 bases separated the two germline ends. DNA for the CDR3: TGTGCCAGCAGCTTGGGGCTAGGAGGGCTCTACGAGCAGTACTTC. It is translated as CASSLGLGGLYEQYF.

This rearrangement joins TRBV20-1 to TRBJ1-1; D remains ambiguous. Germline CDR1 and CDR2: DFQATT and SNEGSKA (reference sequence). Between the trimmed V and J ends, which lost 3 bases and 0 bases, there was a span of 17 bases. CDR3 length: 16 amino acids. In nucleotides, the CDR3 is TGCAGTGCTAGTAAACCGGGAGGCCACATGAACACTGAAGCTTTCTTT. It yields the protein CSASKPGGHMNTEAFF.

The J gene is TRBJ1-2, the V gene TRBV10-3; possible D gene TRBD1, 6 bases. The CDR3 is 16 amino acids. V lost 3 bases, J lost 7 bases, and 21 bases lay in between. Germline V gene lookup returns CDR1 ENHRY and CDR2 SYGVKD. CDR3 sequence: CAISDGGGQGIRGYTF. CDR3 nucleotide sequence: TGTGCCATCAGTGACGGCGGGGGGCAGGGAATACGTGGCTACACCTTC.

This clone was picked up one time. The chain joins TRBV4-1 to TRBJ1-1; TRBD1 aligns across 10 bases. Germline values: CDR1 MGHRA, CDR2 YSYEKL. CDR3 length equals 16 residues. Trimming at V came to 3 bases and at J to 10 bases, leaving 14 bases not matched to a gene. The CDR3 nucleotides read TGCGCCAGCAGCCACAAGGGGGACAGGGGTTCGGGTGGAGCTTTCTTT. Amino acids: CASSHKGDRGSGGAFF.

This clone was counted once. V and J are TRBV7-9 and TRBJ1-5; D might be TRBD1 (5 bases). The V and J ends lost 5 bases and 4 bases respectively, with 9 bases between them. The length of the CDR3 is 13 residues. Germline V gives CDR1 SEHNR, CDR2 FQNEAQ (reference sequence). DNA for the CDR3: TGTGCCAGCAGCGCCGGGGGAAATCAGCCCCAGCATTTT. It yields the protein CASSAGGNQPQHF. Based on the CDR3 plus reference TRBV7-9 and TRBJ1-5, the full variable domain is DTGVSQNPRHKITKRGQNVTFRCDPISEHNRLYWYRQTLGQGPEFLTYFQNEAQLEKSRLLSDRFSAERPKGSFSTLEIQRTEQGDSAMYLCASSAGGNQPQHFGDGTRLSIL.

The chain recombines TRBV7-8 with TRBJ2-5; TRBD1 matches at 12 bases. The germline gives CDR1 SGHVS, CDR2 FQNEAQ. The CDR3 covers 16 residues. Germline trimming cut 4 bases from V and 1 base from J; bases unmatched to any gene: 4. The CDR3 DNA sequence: TGTGCCAGCAGCTGGGGACAGGGGGCGCCCCAAGAGACCCAGTACTTC. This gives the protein CASSWGQGAPQETQYF.

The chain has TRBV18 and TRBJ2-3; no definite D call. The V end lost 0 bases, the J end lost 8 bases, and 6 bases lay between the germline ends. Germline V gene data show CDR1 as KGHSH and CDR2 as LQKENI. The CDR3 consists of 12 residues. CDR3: CASSPPMTTQYF. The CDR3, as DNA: TGTGCCAGCTCACCACCGATGACTACGCAGTATTTT. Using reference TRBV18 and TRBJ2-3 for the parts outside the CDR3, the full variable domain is NAGVMQNPRHLVRRRGQEARLRCSPMKGHSHVYWYRQLPEEGLKFMVYLQKENIIDESGMPKERFSAEFPKEGPSILRIQQVVRGDSAAYFCASSPPMTTQYFGPGTRLTVL.

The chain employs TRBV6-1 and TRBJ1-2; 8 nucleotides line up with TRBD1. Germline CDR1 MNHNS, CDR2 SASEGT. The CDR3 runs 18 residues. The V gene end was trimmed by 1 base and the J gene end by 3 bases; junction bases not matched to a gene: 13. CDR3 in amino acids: CASSEVLGRGLYDYGYTF. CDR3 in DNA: TGTGCCAGCAGTGAAGTCTTGGGCAGGGGGCTATACGACTATGGCTACACCTTC.

As DNA, the CDR3 is TGTGCCAGTAGTGCCGGGACAGGAGATCCCTATGGCTACACCTTC. This gives the protein CASSAGTGDPYGYTF. The rearrangement uses TRBV19 and TRBJ1-2, with 8 positions matching TRBD1. J was trimmed by 4 bases and V by 5 bases; bases with no gene match: 9. This CDR3 has 15 residues. Germline CDR1 is LNHDA and CDR2 is SQIVND (reference sequence).

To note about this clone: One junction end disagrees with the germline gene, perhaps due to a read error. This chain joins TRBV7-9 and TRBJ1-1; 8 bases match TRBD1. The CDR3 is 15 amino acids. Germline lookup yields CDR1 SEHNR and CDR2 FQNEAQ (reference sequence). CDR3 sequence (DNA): TGTGCCAGCAGCTTACAGGGGGCAATGAATACTGAAGCTTTCTTT. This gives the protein CASSLQGAMNTEAFF.

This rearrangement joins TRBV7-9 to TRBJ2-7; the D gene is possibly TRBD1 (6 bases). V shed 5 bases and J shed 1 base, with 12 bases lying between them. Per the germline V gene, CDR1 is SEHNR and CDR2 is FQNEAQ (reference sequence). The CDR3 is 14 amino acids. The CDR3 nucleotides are TGTGCCAGCAGCCCCCCCGGACAGTCCTACGAGCAGTACTTC. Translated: CASSPPGQSYEQYF.

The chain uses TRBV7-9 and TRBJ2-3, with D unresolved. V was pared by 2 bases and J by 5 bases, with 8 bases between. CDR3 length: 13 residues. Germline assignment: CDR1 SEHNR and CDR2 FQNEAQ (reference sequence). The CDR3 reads CASSLSRRDTQYF. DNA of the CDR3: TGTGCCAGCAGCTTAAGTCGTAGAGATACGCAGTATTTT. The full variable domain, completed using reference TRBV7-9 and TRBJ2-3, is DTGVSQNPRHKITKRGQNVTFRCDPISEHNRLYWYRQTLGQGPEFLTYFQNEAQLEKSRLLSDRFSAERPKGSFSTLEIQRTEQGDSAMYLCASSLSRRDTQYFGPGTRLTVL.

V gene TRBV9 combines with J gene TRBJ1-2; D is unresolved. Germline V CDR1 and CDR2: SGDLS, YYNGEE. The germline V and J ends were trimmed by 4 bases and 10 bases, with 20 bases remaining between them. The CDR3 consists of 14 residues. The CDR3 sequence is CASSPRGGGVDYTF. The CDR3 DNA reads TGTGCCAGCAGCCCCCGGGGAGGAGGAGTCGACTACACCTTC.

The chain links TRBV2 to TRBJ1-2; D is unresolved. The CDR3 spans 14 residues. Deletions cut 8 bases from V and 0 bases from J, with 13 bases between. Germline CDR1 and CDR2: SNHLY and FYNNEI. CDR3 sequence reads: CASPRGPANYGYTF. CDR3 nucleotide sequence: TGTGCCAGCCCCCGAGGGCCTGCTAACTATGGCTACACCTTC. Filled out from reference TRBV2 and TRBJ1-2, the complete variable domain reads EPEVTQTPSHQVTQMGQEVILRCVPISNHLYFYWYRQILGQKVEFLVSFYNNEISEKSEIFDDQFSVERPDGSNFTLKIRSTKLEDSAMYFCASPRGPANYGYTFGSGTRLTVV.

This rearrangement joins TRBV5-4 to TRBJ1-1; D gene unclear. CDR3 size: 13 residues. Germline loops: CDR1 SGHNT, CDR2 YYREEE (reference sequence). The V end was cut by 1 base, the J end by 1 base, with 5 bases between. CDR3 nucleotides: TGTGCCAGCAGCTTGAGACAGAACACTGAAGCTTTCTTT. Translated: CASSLRQNTEAFF.

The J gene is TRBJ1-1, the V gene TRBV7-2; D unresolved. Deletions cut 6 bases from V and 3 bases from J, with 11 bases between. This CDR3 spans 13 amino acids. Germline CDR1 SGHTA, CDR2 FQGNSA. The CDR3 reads CASRSQQDTEAFF. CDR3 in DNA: TGTGCCAGCAGATCCCAACAAGACACTGAAGCTTTCTTT.

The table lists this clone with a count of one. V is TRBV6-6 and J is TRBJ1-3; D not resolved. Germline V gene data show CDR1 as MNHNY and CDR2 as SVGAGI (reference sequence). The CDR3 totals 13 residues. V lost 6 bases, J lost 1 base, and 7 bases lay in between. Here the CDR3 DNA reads TGTGCCAGCAGAGAGGGATCTGGAAACACCATATATTTT. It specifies CASREGSGNTIYF.